This T cell receptor (beta chain) is drawn from a study of blood T cell repertoires in COVID-19. Study information: The origin of the acute and convalescent COVID-19 samples was the United States, Italy and Spain.

Authors' processing steps: Reference gene primer amplification yielded estimated nucleated cell counts. Produced via immunoSEQ multiplex PCR; TCRdb's table is partial and in-frame only. The DNA was the basis for D and trimming; V, J and clone size are from that table. This table has 27,000 or so clones, about 83% appearing once. CDR3 length equals 15 residues. V shed 6 bases and J shed 2 bases, with 16 bases lying between them. CDR1 and CDR2 (germline): MGHDK, SYGVNS. Material: peripheral blood. This receptor was identified in a man aged 65 to 79 with active COVID-19. V gene TRBV25-1 combines with J gene TRBJ1-2, with D tentatively TRBD1 (5 bases). CDR3 sequence (DNA): TGTGCCAGCAGAACATCGGGACTACTAAACTATGGCTACACCTTC. It specifies CASRTSGLLNYGYTF.